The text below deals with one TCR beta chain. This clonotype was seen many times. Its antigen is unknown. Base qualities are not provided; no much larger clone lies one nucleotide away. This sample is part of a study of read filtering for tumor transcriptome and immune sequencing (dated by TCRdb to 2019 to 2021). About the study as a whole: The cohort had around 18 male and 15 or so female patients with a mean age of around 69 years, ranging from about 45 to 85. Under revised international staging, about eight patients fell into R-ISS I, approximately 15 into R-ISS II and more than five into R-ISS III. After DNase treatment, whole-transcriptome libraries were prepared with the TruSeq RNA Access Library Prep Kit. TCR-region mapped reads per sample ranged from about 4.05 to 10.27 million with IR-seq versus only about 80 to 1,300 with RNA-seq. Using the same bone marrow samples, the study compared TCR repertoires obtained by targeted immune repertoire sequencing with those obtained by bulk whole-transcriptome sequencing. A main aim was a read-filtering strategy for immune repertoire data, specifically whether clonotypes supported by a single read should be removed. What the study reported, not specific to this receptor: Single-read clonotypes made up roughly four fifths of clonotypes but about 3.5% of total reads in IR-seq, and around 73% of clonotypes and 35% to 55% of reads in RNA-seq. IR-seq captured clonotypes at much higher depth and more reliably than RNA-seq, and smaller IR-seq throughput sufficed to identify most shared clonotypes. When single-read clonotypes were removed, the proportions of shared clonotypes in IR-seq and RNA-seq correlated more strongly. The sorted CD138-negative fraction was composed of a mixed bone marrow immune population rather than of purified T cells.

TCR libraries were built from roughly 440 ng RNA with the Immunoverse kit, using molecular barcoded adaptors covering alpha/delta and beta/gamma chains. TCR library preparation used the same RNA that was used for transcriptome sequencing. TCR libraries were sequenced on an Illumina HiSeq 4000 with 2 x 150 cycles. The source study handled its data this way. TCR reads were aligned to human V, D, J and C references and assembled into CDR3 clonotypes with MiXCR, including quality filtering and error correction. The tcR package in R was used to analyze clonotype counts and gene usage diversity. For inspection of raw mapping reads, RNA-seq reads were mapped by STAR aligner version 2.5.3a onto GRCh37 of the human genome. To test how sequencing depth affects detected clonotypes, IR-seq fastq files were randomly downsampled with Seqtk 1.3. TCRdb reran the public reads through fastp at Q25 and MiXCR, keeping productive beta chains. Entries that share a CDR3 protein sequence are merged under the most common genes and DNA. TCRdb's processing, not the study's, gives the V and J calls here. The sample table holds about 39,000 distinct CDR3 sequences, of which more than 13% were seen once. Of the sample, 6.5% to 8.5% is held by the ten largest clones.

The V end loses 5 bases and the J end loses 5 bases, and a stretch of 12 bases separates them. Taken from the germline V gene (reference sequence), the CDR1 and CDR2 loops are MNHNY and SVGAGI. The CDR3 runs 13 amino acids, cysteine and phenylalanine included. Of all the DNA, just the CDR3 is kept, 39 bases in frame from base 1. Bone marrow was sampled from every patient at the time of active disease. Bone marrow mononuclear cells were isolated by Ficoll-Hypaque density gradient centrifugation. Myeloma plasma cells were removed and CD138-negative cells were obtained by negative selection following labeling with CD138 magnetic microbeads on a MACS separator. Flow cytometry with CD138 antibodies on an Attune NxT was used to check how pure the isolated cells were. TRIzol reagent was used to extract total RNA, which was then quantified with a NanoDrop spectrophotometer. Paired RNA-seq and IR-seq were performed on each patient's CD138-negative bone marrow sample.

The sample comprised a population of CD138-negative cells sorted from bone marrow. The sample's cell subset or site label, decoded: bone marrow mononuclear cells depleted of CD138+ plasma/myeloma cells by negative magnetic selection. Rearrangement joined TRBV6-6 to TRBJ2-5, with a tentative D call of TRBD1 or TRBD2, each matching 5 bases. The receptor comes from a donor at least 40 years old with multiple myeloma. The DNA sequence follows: TGTGCCAGCAGTGGACTCAGGGCGGAGACCCAGTACTTC. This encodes CASSGLRAETQYF.